This entry lists 17 T cell receptor beta chains sequenced from one sample in a study of T cell responses to AZD1222 COVID-19 vaccine (dated by TCRdb to the early 2020s). Libraries were built with the immunoSEQ multiplex PCR assay. In TCRdb, the immuneACCESS table is reduced to in-frame sequences with V and J assigned. These tables do not hold every clone; where another copy was compared, an unresolved V gene accounts for under half, and the others remain unexplained. The sample table holds approximately 150,000 clones, of which 75% to 95% were seen once. The ten top clones hold approximately 4.8% of the sample. The time point label of this sample denotes: baseline before first vaccination. The starting material was peripheral blood, obtained on day 0 of AZD1222 vaccination. Every receptor here comes from an adult in good health.

The chain carries TRBV7-9 and TRBJ1-6; D is uncertain. V lost 5 bases and J lost 3, with 14 bases in between. From germline, CDR1 is SEHNR and CDR2 FQNEAQ (reference sequence). The CDR3 is made up of 16 amino acids. This chain's CDR3 is CASSPLGANYNSPLHF. CDR3 nucleotide sequence: TGTGCCAGCAGCCCCTTGGGAGCTAACTATAATTCACCCCTCCACTTT.

The chain joins TRBV10-3 to TRBJ2-2, with D perhaps being TRBD1 or TRBD2 (6 bases each). The CDR3 is 17 amino acids. CDR1 and CDR2 from the germline V gene are ENHRY and SYGVKD. Trimming removed 4 bases at V and 2 bases at J, with 17 bases between. CDR3 loop: CAISAPGRGPNTGELFF. The CDR3 region has the DNA TGTGCCATCAGTGCACCTGGACGGGGGCCTAACACCGGGGAGCTGTTTTTT.

The chain is built from TRBV9 and TRBJ2-2; maybe TRBD1 (5 bases). V was pared by 4 bases and J by 3 bases, with 13 bases between. Germline values: CDR1 SGDLS, CDR2 YYNGEE. This CDR3 contains 15 residues. For the CDR3, the DNA is TGTGCCAGCAGCCCCTCGACAGTTCACACCGGGGAGCTGTTTTTT. Protein: CASSPSTVHTGELFF.

The rearrangement joins TRBV28 to TRBJ1-2; D possibly corresponds to TRBD1 (5 bases). CDR1 is MDHEN and CDR2 is SYDVKM in the germline V gene. V was shortened by 0 bases and J by 6 bases, with 5 bases between the two germline ends. This CDR3 has 12 amino acids. The CDR3 nucleotides are TGTGCCAGCAGTTTATGGGGGGATGGCTACACCTTC. The encoded protein is CASSLWGDGYTF.

This chain links TRBV11-2 with TRBJ1-1; 10 nucleotides match TRBD1. With V trimmed by 5 bases and J by 4 bases, 4 bases remained unmatched. This CDR3 region has 14 residues. The V gene's germline CDR1 is SGHAT and CDR2 FQNNGV. The CDR3 is CASSPRTGGTEAFF. The CDR3 DNA sequence: TGTGCCAGCAGCCCCCGGACAGGGGGCACTGAAGCTTTCTTT.

The J gene is TRBJ2-1, the V gene TRBV7-2; D is unresolved. This CDR3 spans 14 amino acids. The ends were cut back, 2 bases at V and 7 bases at J, with 12 bases in the middle. Germline CDR1 and CDR2: SGHTA and FQGNSA. CDR3 nucleotides: TGTGCCAGCAGCTTATTTGCAGCGAGTAATGAGCAGTTCTTC. Amino acid sequence: CASSLFAASNEQFF.

V and J are TRBV4-1 and TRBJ2-3; TRBD2 agrees at 7 bases. Trimming removed 4 bases from V and 7 bases from J; junction bases left unmatched: 14. This CDR3 contains 16 residues. Germline V gene sequence: CDR1 MGHRA, CDR2 YSYEKL. This chain's CDR3 is CASSPRGGGVGHTQYF. DNA for the CDR3: TGCGCCAGCAGCCCTCGTGGGGGGGGAGTGGGACATACGCAGTATTTT.

The rearrangement uses TRBV24-1 and TRBJ2-7; D is perhaps TRBD1 (5 bases). V lost 3 bases and J 1 base, leaving 9 bases between the germline ends. Germline-derived CDR1 and CDR2 are KGHDR and SFDVKD. The CDR3 extends over 14 amino acids. The CDR3: CATSDRTYSYEQYF. For the CDR3, the DNA is TGTGCCACCAGTGATCGGACATATTCCTACGAGCAGTACTTC.

V and J are TRBV30 and TRBJ2-1; D gene unclear. Trimming removed 5 bases from V and 4 bases from J, with 6 bases in between. CDR1 GTSNPN and CDR2 SVGIG come from the germline V gene (reference sequence). This CDR3 spans 11 amino acids. The CDR3 nucleotides read TGTGCCTGGGAGGAGTACAATGAGCAGTTCTTC. Translation: CAWEEYNEQFF.

This clone was observed once. The V gene is TRBV4-1, the J gene TRBJ2-1, with D unclear. The germline V gene has CDR1 MGHRA and CDR2 YSYEKL. V was pared by 3 bases and J by 0 bases, with 9 bases between. This CDR3 has 15 residues. The CDR3 sequence is CASSQTGRSYNEQFF. The CDR3 coding sequence is TGCGCCAGCAGCCAGACCGGCCGCTCCTACAATGAGCAGTTCTTC.

The chain has TRBV28 and TRBJ2-2; D not certain. The CDR3 is 14 amino acids. Per germline, CDR1 MDHEN and CDR2 SYDVKM. Trimming took off 4 bases at V and 5 bases at J, with 11 bases between the two ends. The CDR3 DNA sequence: TGTGCCAGCAGTTCTCAACCAGATACCGGGGAGCTGTTTTTT. It yields the protein CASSSQPDTGELFF.

This chain connects TRBV2 to TRBJ2-1; D perhaps matches TRBD2 (7 bases). There are 12 residues in the CDR3. The ends were cut back, 10 bases at V and 6 bases at J, with 13 bases in the middle. The germline V gene encodes CDR1 SNHLY and CDR2 FYNNEI. For the CDR3, the DNA is TGTGCCACCGGGGGGCCGCCCAATGAGCAGTTCTTC. Its translation: CATGGPPNEQFF.

This clone has a handful of counts. The chain links TRBV5-1 to TRBJ2-7; 10 bases are shared with TRBD2. This CDR3 region has 16 residues. Germline V gene lookup returns CDR1 SGHRS and CDR2 YFSETQ. V gave up 0 bases and J gave up 2 bases; unmatched junction bases: 5. DNA of the CDR3: TGCGCCAGCAGCTTGGCGCTTACTAGCGGGGCCTACGAGCAGTACTTC. Encoded protein: CASSLALTSGAYEQYF.

V gene TRBV4-2 combines with J gene TRBJ1-1; D ambiguous. Trimming removed 0 bases from V and 1 base from J, with 9 bases in between. CDR1 and CDR2 from the germline V gene are LGHNA and YNFKEQ. This CDR3 comprises 15 residues. The CDR3 loop reads CASSQEWPANTEAFF. DNA of the CDR3: TGTGCCAGCAGCCAAGAATGGCCAGCGAACACTGAAGCTTTCTTT.

This clone was counted once. The J gene is TRBJ2-7, the V gene TRBV2; 8 bases fit TRBD2. Germline V gene lookup returns CDR1 SNHLY and CDR2 FYNNEI. V lost 7 bases and J lost 2; bases outside the gene matches: 7. This CDR3 region has 14 residues. The CDR3: CASKRTSGTYEQYF. The DNA for the CDR3 is TGTGCCAGCAAGAGAACTAGCGGCACCTACGAGCAGTACTTC.

This clone was counted a few times. The rearrangement joins TRBV18 to TRBJ2-7; D is unresolved. Trimming took off 0 bases at V and 3 bases at J, with 12 bases between the two ends. CDR3 length equals 15 residues. CDR1 and CDR2 from the germline V gene are KGHSH and LQKENI. The CDR3 sequence: CASSPPNDRVYEQYF. CDR3 DNA: TGTGCCAGCTCACCACCCAACGACCGCGTCTACGAGCAGTACTTC.

V is TRBV7-2 and J is TRBJ1-2, with 12 bases identical to TRBD1. The V and J ends lost 5 bases and 2 bases, in that order; junction bases with no gene match: 3. Germline values: CDR1 SGHTA, CDR2 FQGNSA. This CDR3 is 15 amino acids long. This CDR3 reads CASSQGQGANYGYTF. CDR3 nucleotides: TGTGCCAGCAGCCAGGGACAGGGGGCGAACTATGGCTACACCTTC.